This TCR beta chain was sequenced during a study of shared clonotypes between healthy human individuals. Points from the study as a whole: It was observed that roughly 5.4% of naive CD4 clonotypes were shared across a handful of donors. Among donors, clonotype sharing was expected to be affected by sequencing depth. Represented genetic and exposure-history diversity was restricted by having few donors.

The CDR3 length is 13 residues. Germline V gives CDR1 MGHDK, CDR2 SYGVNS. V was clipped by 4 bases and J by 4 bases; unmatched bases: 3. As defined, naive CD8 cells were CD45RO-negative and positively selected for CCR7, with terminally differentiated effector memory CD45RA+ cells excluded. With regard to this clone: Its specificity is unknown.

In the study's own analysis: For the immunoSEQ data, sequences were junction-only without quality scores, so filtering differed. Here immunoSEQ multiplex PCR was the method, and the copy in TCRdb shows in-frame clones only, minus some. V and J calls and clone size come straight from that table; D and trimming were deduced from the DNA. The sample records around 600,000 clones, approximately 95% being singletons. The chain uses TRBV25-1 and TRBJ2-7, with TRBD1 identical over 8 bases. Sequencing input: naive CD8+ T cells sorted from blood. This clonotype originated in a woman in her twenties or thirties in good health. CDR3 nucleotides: TGTGCCAGCAGTGTGACAGGGGCTTACGAGCAGTACTTC. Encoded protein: CASSVTGAYEQYF.